This TCR beta chain emerged from a study of tumor-infiltrating lymphocytes in primary liver carcinoma. Overall study context: Staging placed the tumors at T1-T3 N0M0, and they measured about 4.2 to 10 cm across. Samples produced roughly 3.65 to 7.5 million productive TCRbeta reads, comparable across tissue types.

Comment on this clonotype: The target antigen is unknown.

Broader study findings: Tumor region pairs outstripped tumor-adjacent and tumor-blood pairs in overlap.

V shed 6 bases, J shed 2 bases, and the junction held 5 bases outside the gene matches. Germline V gene sequence: CDR1 SGHAT, CDR2 FQNNGV. The CDR3 totals 14 residues. Both blood RNA, taken from unsorted whole blood, and germline DNA were extracted. Starting from around 510 ng of total RNA, TCR beta cDNA was produced with a primer in the constant region. Modified slightly, ARM-PCR produced TCR beta libraries over three nested multiplex PCR rounds. Amplification in the first two PCR rounds was performed using TRBV1-TRBV30 forward primers and a C-beta reverse primer for 9 to 11 cycles each. TCRdb re-called the multiplex PCR reads through MiXCR, storing one row per CDR3 protein. The sample records 300,000 to 350,000 distinct CDR3 sequences, 65% being singletons.

Sequenced: peripheral blood. The source of this sequence is a man aged 35-49 years with primary liver carcinoma and hepatitis B virus infection. The chain combines TRBV11-2 with TRBJ1-2; the match to TRBD1 covers 8 bases. The CDR3: CASRRTGWNYGYTF. Written as DNA, the CDR3 is TGTGCCAGCAGAAGGACAGGGTGGAACTATGGCTACACCTTC.